The 5 T cell receptor beta chains given below trace back to one sample, sequenced in a study of breast tumors, draining lymph nodes, adjacent tissues. TCRdb processed the multiplex PCR reads anew with MiXCR; each CDR3 protein has one entry. The sample yields about 180,000 distinct CDR3 sequences, roughly a third seen once. Axillary draining lymph nodes of breast cancer patients supplied the node samples. The specimen was axillary lymph node tissue. The origin of the receptors is a female donor with breast cancer. Some clones in this sample may be carry-over from other donors' samples.

This clonotype was counted a few times. The chain carries TRBV28 and TRBJ1-2; 8 bases match TRBD1. The CDR3 sequence is 15 residues long. Germline assignment: CDR1 MDHEN and CDR2 SYDVKM. With 6 bases clipped from V and 8 bases from J, the junction kept 14 bases outside the gene matches. CDR3: CASRPAGQGARGYTF. CDR3 DNA sequence: TGTGCCAGCAGGCCGGCCGGGCAGGGGGCGCGAGGCTACACCTTC.

This clonotype showed up many times. V gene TRBV5-4 combines with J gene TRBJ1-5; the match to TRBD1 covers 7 bases. The germline V gene encodes CDR1 SGHNT and CDR2 YYREEE (reference sequence). The CDR3 sequence is 13 residues long. Trimming at V came to 3 bases and at J to 5 bases, leaving 2 bases not matched to a gene. Written as DNA, the CDR3 is TGTGCCAGCAGCTGGGACAGCGATCAGCCCCAGCATTTT. Its translation: CASSWDSDQPQHF.

J is TRBJ2-2 and V is TRBV14; D may be TRBD2 (7 bases). The germline V and J ends were trimmed by 8 bases and 3 bases, with 13 bases remaining between them. This CDR3 spans 14 amino acids. Germline CDR1 is SGHDN and CDR2 is FVKESK. The CDR3 spells CASWRGGHTGELFF. The CDR3, as DNA: TGTGCCAGCTGGAGGGGGGGCCACACCGGGGAGCTGTTTTTT.

This clonotype was recorded many times. The chain recombines TRBV4-1 with TRBJ2-3, with D perhaps TRBD2 (6 bases). CDR3 length: 16 amino acids. Trimming cost V 3 bases and J 3 bases, with 16 bases left between them. The V gene's germline CDR1 is MGHRA and CDR2 YSYEKL. CDR3 residues: CASSQSQGGLTDTQYF. Written as DNA, the CDR3 is TGCGCCAGCAGCCAGAGCCAGGGAGGTCTGACAGATACGCAGTATTTT.

With respect to this clonotype: The CDR3 does not close with the conserved phenylalanine or tryptophan, likely indicating a read error. The J gene is TRBJ2-2, the V gene TRBV5-1; the match to TRBD2 covers 12 bases. Germline V gene lookup returns CDR1 SGHRS and CDR2 YFSETQ. V lost 4 bases, J lost 2 bases, and 6 bases stayed unmatched. The CDR3 spans 17 residues. CDR3 DNA: TGCGCCAGCAGCCTGACTAGCGGGGGAACCAACACCGGGGAGCTGTTTCTT. Amino acid sequence: CASSLTSGGTNTGELFL.